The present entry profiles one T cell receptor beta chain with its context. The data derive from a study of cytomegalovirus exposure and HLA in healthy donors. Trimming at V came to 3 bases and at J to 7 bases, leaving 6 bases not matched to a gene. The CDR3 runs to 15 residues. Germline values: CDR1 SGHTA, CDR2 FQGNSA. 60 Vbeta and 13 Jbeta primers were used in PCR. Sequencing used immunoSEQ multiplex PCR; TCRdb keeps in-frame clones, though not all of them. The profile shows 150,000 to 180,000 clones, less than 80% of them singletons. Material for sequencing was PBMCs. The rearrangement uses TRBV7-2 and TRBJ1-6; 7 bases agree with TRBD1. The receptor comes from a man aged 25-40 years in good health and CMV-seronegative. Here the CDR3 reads CASSFTGTENSPLHF. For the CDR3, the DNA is TGTGCCAGCAGCTTTACCGGGACAGAGAATTCACCCCTCCACTTT.